Listed below are T cell receptor beta chains from one sample, sequenced in a study of blood T cell repertoires in COVID-19. Sequencing used immunoSEQ multiplex PCR; TCRdb keeps in-frame clones, though not all of them. The sample shows roughly 55,000 clones, 83% of them seen only once. Sequenced sample: peripheral blood. These receptors originate from a woman in her sixties or seventies with acute or convalescent COVID-19. CDR3s include the opening cysteine and the closing phenylalanine or tryptophan. D genes are given only for firm matches. Expanded clones are given a class, and other clones once, few, many or no size at all.

size | D | J | V | CDR3 | DNA
. | . | TRBJ1-5 | TRBV29-1 | CSAQQGNNQPQHF | TGCAGCGCACAACAGGGCAACAATCAGCCCCAGCATTTT
. | . | TRBJ1-3 | TRBV5-6 | CASSLAFSGNTIYF | TGTGCCAGCAGCTTAGCCTTCTCTGGAAACACCATATATTTT
once | TRBD2 | TRBJ2-7 | TRBV27 | CAIRGVAPPHYEQYF | TGTGCCATACGGGGGGTAGCGCCACCACACTACGAGCAGTACTTC
. | TRBD1 | TRBJ1-4 | TRBV30 | CAWRTGQTEKLFF | TGTGCCTGGAGGACGGGACAGACAGAAAAACTGTTTTTT
few | TRBD1 | TRBJ1-2 | TRBV2 | CAGTGGNGYTF | TGTGCCGGCACAGGGGGCAATGGCTACACCTTC
once | . | TRBJ2-3 | TRBV7-6 | CASSLGGPTTQYF | TGTGCCAGCAGCTTAGGGGGCCCCACGACGCAGTATTTT
. | TRBD1 | TRBJ1-5 | TRBV4-2 | CASSPFLETGTYQPQHF | TGTGCCAGCAGCCCGTTCCTAGAGACAGGGACTTATCAGCCCCAGCATTTT
. | TRBD1 | TRBJ1-1 | TRBV28 | CASSSAGGAFF | TGTGCCAGCAGTTCGGCAGGGGGAGCTTTCTTT
. | . | TRBJ1-6 | TRBV28 | CASRRQVNSPLHF | TGTGCCAGCAGGAGACAAGTTAATTCACCCCTCCACTTT
. | TRBD1 | TRBJ2-1 | TRBV5-1 | CASSPGQASYNEQFF | TGCGCCAGCAGCCCAGGACAGGCCTCCTACAATGAGCAGTTCTTC
medium-sized | . | TRBJ2-1 | TRBV5-1 | CASSLYPRLQFF | TGCGCCAGCAGCTTGTACCCGCGGCTGCAGTTCTTC
. | . | TRBJ1-6 | TRBV5-1 | CASSLAARVNSPLHF | TGCGCCAGCAGCTTGGCTGCCAGGGTAAATTCACCCCTCCACTTT
. | TRBD1 | TRBJ2-3 | TRBV5-5 | CASSLEGARGDTQYF | TGTGCCAGCAGCTTGGAAGGGGCCAGGGGGGATACGCAGTATTTT
. | . | TRBJ2-3 | TRBV6-4 | CARPCSQSGSTDTQYF | TGTGCCAGGCCATGCTCCCAAAGCGGGAGCACAGATACGCAGTATTTT
. | . | TRBJ2-4 | TRBV6-4 | CASSDKGLPYDIQYF | TGTGCCAGCAGTGACAAAGGACTACCCTACGACATTCAGTACTTC